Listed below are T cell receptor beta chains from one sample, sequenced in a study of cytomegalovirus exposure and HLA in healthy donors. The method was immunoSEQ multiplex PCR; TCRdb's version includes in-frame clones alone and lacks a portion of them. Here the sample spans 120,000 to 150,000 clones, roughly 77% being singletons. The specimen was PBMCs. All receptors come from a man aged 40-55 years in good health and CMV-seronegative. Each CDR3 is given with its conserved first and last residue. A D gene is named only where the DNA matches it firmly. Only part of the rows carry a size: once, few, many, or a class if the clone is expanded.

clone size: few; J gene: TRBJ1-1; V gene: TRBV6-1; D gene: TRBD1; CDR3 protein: CASTGGAGNTEAFF; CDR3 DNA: TGTGCCAGTACAGGGGGCGCGGGGAACACTGAAGCTTTCTTT
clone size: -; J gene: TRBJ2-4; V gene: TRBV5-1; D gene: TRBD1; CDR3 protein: CASSLAGTGGLIQYF; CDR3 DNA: TGCGCCAGCAGCTTGGCCGGGACAGGGGGCCTCATTCAGTACTTC
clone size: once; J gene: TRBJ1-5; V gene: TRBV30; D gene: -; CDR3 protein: CAWSVRGSSNQPQHF; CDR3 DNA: TGTGCCTGGAGTGTACGAGGGAGTAGCAATCAGCCCCAGCATTTT
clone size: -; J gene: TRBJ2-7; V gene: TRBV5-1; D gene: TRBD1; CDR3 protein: CASSFQGEHYEQYF; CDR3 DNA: TGCGCCAGCAGCTTCCAGGGGGAGCACTACGAGCAGTACTTC
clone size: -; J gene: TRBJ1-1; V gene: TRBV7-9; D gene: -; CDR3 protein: CASSATANTEAFF; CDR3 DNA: TGTGCCAGCAGCGCGACAGCGAACACTGAAGCTTTCTTT
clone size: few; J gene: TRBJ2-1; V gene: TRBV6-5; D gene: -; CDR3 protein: CASSYTGNYNEQFF; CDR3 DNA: TGTGCCAGCAGTTACACAGGGAACTACAATGAGCAGTTCTTC
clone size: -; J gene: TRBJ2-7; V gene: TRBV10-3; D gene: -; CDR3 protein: CAISEAKAYRVPQYEQYF; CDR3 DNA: TGTGCCATCAGTGAGGCGAAGGCCTACAGGGTTCCCCAATACGAGCAGTACTTC
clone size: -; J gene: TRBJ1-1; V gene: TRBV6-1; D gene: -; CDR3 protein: CASTSGWNTEAFF; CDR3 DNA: TGTGCCAGCACCAGCGGGTGGAACACTGAAGCTTTCTTT
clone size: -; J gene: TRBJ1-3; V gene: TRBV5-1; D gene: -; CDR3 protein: CASSLAGNSGNTIYF; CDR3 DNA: TGCGCCAGCAGCTTGGCGGGGAACTCTGGAAACACCATATATTTT
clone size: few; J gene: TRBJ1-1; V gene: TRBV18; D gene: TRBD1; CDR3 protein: CASLATGFVSSEAFF; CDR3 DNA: TGTGCCAGCTTAGCGACAGGGTTTGTTAGCTCTGAAGCTTTCTTT
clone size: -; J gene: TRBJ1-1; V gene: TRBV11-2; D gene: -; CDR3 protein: CASSLESSNTEAFF; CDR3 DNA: TGTGCCAGCAGCTTAGAGAGCTCGAACACTGAAGCTTTCTTT
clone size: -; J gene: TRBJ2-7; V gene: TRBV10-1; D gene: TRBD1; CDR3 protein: CASSEGQGAAEQYF; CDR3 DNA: TGCGCCAGCAGTGAGGGACAGGGCGCGGCCGAGCAGTACTTC